Listed below are T cell receptor beta chains from one sample, sequenced in a study of early T cells in non-severe SARS-CoV-2 infection. TCRdb fed the 5' RACE reads into MiXCR, producing one record per CDR3 protein. Found here are roughly 100,000 distinct CDR3 sequences, approximately 13% of them singletons; the top ten hold about 2%. The sample was whole blood. These receptors were collected from an adult who was a healthcare worker with PCR-confirmed SARS-CoV-2 infection or an uninfected control (not recorded which). Each CDR3 is given with its conserved first and last residue. Each record gives: V gene, D gene, J gene, CDR3 protein. D genes are given only for firm matches.

V gene: TRBV29-1; D gene: TRBD1; J gene: TRBJ2-1; CDR3 protein: CSVAGLGRQGKFNEQFF
V gene: TRBV28; D gene: .; J gene: TRBJ2-1; CDR3 protein: CASSPTYSYNEQFF
V gene: TRBV24-1; D gene: .; J gene: TRBJ1-5; CDR3 protein: CATPSPDNQPQHF
V gene: TRBV29-1; D gene: TRBD1; J gene: TRBJ2-1; CDR3 protein: CSVGQGSYNEQFF
V gene: TRBV28; D gene: .; J gene: TRBJ2-5; CDR3 protein: CASSLGVPETQYF
V gene: TRBV24-1; D gene: .; J gene: TRBJ1-5; CDR3 protein: CATSGSGGSNQPQHF
V gene: TRBV2; D gene: .; J gene: TRBJ1-1; CDR3 protein: CASSVKLEAFF
V gene: TRBV18; D gene: .; J gene: TRBJ2-3; CDR3 protein: CASSLSTGSTDTQYF
V gene: TRBV2; D gene: TRBD1; J gene: TRBJ1-1; CDR3 protein: CASSEPGGAGGTYTEAFF
V gene: TRBV5-1; D gene: .; J gene: TRBJ2-1; CDR3 protein: CASSLDGPYQGNEQFF
V gene: TRBV6-6; D gene: .; J gene: TRBJ1-1; CDR3 protein: CASSYKGGDNLNTEAFF
V gene: TRBV20-1; D gene: .; J gene: TRBJ1-2; CDR3 protein: CSASPGQYGYTF
V gene: TRBV5-1; D gene: .; J gene: TRBJ1-4; CDR3 protein: CASAMTTNEKLFF
V gene: TRBV18; D gene: TRBD1; J gene: TRBJ1-1; CDR3 protein: CASSPPGQEETEAFF
V gene: TRBV5-1; D gene: TRBD2; J gene: TRBJ2-3; CDR3 protein: CASSLVGSGVEQTQYF
V gene: TRBV10-3; D gene: .; J gene: TRBJ2-3; CDR3 protein: CAISERHRSTSTDTQYF
V gene: TRBV20-1; D gene: TRBD2; J gene: TRBJ2-1; CDR3 protein: CSARRSGDYNEQFF
V gene: TRBV6-5; D gene: .; J gene: TRBJ2-1; CDR3 protein: CASSYTLGGGVSEQFF
V gene: TRBV7-6; D gene: TRBD1; J gene: TRBJ1-3; CDR3 protein: CASSLGQVGNTIYF
V gene: TRBV6-5; D gene: TRBD1; J gene: TRBJ1-4; CDR3 protein: CASSKLVGTGIEKLFF
V gene: TRBV2; D gene: .; J gene: TRBJ2-3; CDR3 protein: CASSVRWVPDTQYF
V gene: TRBV18; D gene: .; J gene: TRBJ2-5; CDR3 protein: CASSPGQYAETQYF
V gene: TRBV6-2/TRBV6-3; D gene: TRBD1; J gene: TRBJ2-7; CDR3 protein: CASSYLPGQGAYEQYF
V gene: TRBV9; D gene: TRBD1; J gene: TRBJ2-5; CDR3 protein: CASSARQGQETQYF
V gene: TRBV3-1; D gene: .; J gene: TRBJ1-6; CDR3 protein: CASRQTPSNSPLHF
V gene: TRBV6-1; D gene: .; J gene: TRBJ2-7; CDR3 protein: CASSGFGGVNAYEQYF
V gene: TRBV2; D gene: .; J gene: TRBJ2-7; CDR3 protein: CASSEGGGAYEQYF
V gene: TRBV12-3/TRBV12-4; D gene: TRBD1; J gene: TRBJ1-4; CDR3 protein: CASSLRTGGEKLFF
V gene: TRBV4-3; D gene: .; J gene: TRBJ2-7; CDR3 protein: CASSQARAYEQYF
V gene: TRBV7-9; D gene: TRBD1; J gene: TRBJ2-2; CDR3 protein: CASSSGTDYTGELFF
V gene: TRBV7-9; D gene: TRBD2; J gene: TRBJ2-7; CDR3 protein: CASTPARGVSYEQYF
V gene: TRBV29-1; D gene: TRBD2; J gene: TRBJ2-5; CDR3 protein: CSVDLSGDQETQYF
V gene: TRBV18; D gene: .; J gene: TRBJ2-3; CDR3 protein: CASSPIGSSGTDTQYF
V gene: TRBV6-1; D gene: .; J gene: TRBJ1-3; CDR3 protein: CASRGPWTVSGNTIYF
V gene: TRBV20-1; D gene: .; J gene: TRBJ2-7; CDR3 protein: CSASRPGAGYEQYF